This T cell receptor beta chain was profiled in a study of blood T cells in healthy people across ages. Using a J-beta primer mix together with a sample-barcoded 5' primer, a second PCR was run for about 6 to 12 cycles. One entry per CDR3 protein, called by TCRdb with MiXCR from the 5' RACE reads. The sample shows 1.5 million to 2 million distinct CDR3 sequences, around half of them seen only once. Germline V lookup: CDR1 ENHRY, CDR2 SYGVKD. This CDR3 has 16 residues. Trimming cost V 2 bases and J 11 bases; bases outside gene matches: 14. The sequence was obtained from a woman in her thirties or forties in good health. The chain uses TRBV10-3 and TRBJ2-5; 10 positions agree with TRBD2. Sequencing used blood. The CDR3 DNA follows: TGTGCCATCAGTGAGAAGAGCGGGGGGGAGGGGGATGAGCAGTACTTC. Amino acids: CAISEKSGGEGDEQYF.